Following are 18 T cell receptor beta chains from one sample sequenced in a study of cytomegalovirus exposure and HLA in healthy donors. TCRdb's copy holds only in-frame clones and misses some; the assay was immunoSEQ multiplex PCR. The repertoire holds 90,000 to 150,000 clones, 88% seen once, with about 1.7% in the top ten. The specimen sequenced was PBMCs. The origin of the receptors is a man in his late teens or twenties in good health and CMV-seronegative.

V and J are TRBV10-1 and TRBJ2-5; TRBD1 matches 7 bases. CDR1 and CDR2 (germline): WNHNN, SYGVQD (reference sequence). The CDR3 sequence is 16 residues long. Losses at the gene ends were 0 bases for V and 2 bases for J; bases not matched to a gene: 6. CDR3 sequence: CASSESFETGQETQYF. The CDR3 nucleotides read TGCGCCAGCAGTGAGTCCTTTGAGACAGGGCAAGAGACCCAGTACTTC.

The J gene is TRBJ2-7, the V gene TRBV4-1; no firm D call. The germline V gene encodes CDR1 MGHRA and CDR2 YSYEKL. Between the trimmed V and J ends, which lost 0 bases and 2 bases, there was a span of 5 bases. The CDR3 is 13 residues long. The CDR3 loop reads CASSQEATYEQYF. In nucleotides, the CDR3 is TGCGCCAGCAGCCAAGAGGCCACCTACGAGCAGTACTTC.

The chain uses TRBV6-6 and TRBJ1-4, with TRBD1 matching over 8 bases. Germline V lookup: CDR1 MNHNY, CDR2 SVGAGI (reference sequence). The CDR3 is 14 amino acids. The junction had 0 bases not matched to a gene; V was cut back by 2 bases and J by 4 bases. As DNA, the CDR3 is TGTGCCAGCAGTTACGGACAGGGTAATGAAAAACTGTTTTTT. It specifies CASSYGQGNEKLFF.

This chain connects TRBV9 to TRBJ2-6; 9 bases agree with TRBD1. The V gene's germline CDR1 is SGDLS and CDR2 YYNGEE. Trimming cost V 0 bases and J 0 bases; bases outside gene matches: 7. The CDR3 sequence is 19 residues long. CDR3 loop: CASSVALTGGNSGANVLTF. The CDR3 DNA is TGTGCCAGCAGCGTAGCTCTGACAGGGGGTAACTCTGGGGCCAACGTCCTGACTTTC. Full variable domain (remainder filled in from reference TRBV9 and TRBJ2-6): DSGVTQTPKHLITATGQRVTLRCSPRSGDLSVYWYQQSLDQGLQFLIQYYNGEERAKGNILERFSAQQFPDLHSELNLSSLELGDSALYFCASSVALTGGNSGANVLTFGAGSRLTVL.

The CDR3 bases are TGTGCCTGGAGTGTACTGGACAGGGTGAGATCACCCCTCCACTTT. As protein: CAWSVLDRVRSPLHF. V is TRBV30 and J is TRBJ1-6, with 8 bases fitting TRBD1. Germline trimming cut 0 bases from V and 10 bases from J; bases unmatched to any gene: 8. CDR1 is GTSNPN, CDR2 SVGIG, per germline (reference sequence). The CDR3 totals 15 residues.

The gene calls are TRBV30 and TRBJ1-2; no firm D call. This CDR3 contains 13 residues. Trimming took 1 base from V and 6 from J, leaving 12 bases between them. Germline V gives CDR1 GTSNPN, CDR2 SVGIG (reference sequence). In DNA, the CDR3 is TGTGCCTGGAGTGGACTCTTGGAGAATGGCTACACCTTC. Protein sequence: CAWSGLLENGYTF.

The V gene is TRBV2, the J gene TRBJ1-3, with a tentative D call TRBD1 (5 bases). The germline V gene has CDR1 SNHLY and CDR2 FYNNEI. The CDR3 runs to 14 residues. Trimming shortened V by 6 bases and J by 4 bases, and 13 bases separated the two germline ends. The DNA for the CDR3 is TGTGCCAGCAGGTTACAGGTTGTAGGAAACACCATATATTTT. Translation gives CASRLQVVGNTIYF.

This clone was seen repeatedly, ten times or more. This sequence joins TRBV19 and TRBJ1-2; 10 bases match TRBD1. V dropped 9 bases and J dropped 5; count of bases not matched to a gene: 9. CDR1 LNHDA and CDR2 SQIVND come from the germline V gene (reference sequence). The CDR3 is 14 amino acids. The CDR3 region is CASEGTGVEYGYTF. The CDR3 coding sequence is TGTGCCAGCGAGGGGACAGGGGTTGAGTATGGCTACACCTTC.

The genes are TRBV6-6 and TRBJ2-4; D may be TRBD2 (5 bases). The germline V gene encodes CDR1 MNHNY and CDR2 SVGAGI (reference sequence). Between the trimmed V and J ends, which lost 7 bases and 0 bases, there was a span of 10 bases. The CDR3 consists of 14 residues. The CDR3 here is CASNPGRAKNIQYF. In DNA form, the CDR3 reads TGTGCCAGCAATCCGGGGAGAGCCAAAAACATTCAGTACTTC.

The V and J genes are TRBV2 and TRBJ2-2; 7 bases match TRBD1. Germline V gene sequence: CDR1 SNHLY, CDR2 FYNNEI. CDR3 length equals 15 residues. Trimming at V came to 3 bases and at J to 6 bases, leaving 7 bases not matched to a gene. Here the CDR3 DNA reads TGTGCCAGCAGTGATGTAGGGGGCGTCTCCGGGGAGCTGTTTTTT. It is translated as CASSDVGGVSGELFF. Combining the CDR3 with reference TRBV2 and TRBJ2-2 gives the whole variable domain EPEVTQTPSHQVTQMGQEVILRCVPISNHLYFYWYRQILGQKVEFLVSFYNNEISEKSEIFDDQFSVERPDGSNFTLKIRSTKLEDSAMYFCASSDVGGVSGELFFGEGSRLTVL.

This chain joins TRBV25-1 and TRBJ2-7, with D possibly TRBD2 on 6 matching bases. Per the germline V gene, CDR1 is MGHDK and CDR2 is SYGVNS. Trimming left V 3 bases short and J 2 bases short, with 14 bases between. This CDR3 is built from 15 residues. This CDR3 is CASSDTGTETYEQYF. Written as DNA, the CDR3 is TGTGCCAGCAGTGACACCGGGACTGAGACCTACGAGCAGTACTTC.

This clone was seen more than once but under ten times. V and J are TRBV2 and TRBJ2-7; D ambiguous. CDR3 length: 12 amino acids. With 3 bases removed from V and 5 bases from J, the gap between germline ends came to 8 bases. CDR1 is SNHLY, CDR2 FYNNEI, per germline. As DNA, the CDR3 is TGTGCCAGCAGTGAGTTTTCTCACGAGCAGTACTTC. It codes for CASSEFSHEQYF.

J is TRBJ2-5 and V is TRBV5-1; D gene unclear. V was shortened by 0 bases and J by 1 base, with 16 bases between the two germline ends. The germline V gene encodes CDR1 SGHRS and CDR2 YFSETQ. The CDR3 totals 17 residues. CDR3 loop: CASSLGRGSPSQETQYF. Written as DNA, the CDR3 is TGCGCCAGCAGCTTGGGGCGCGGTTCCCCGTCCCAAGAGACCCAGTACTTC.

The chain couples TRBV30 to TRBJ2-1; possibly TRBD1 for D (5 bases). The CDR3 has 13 amino acids. Trimming removed 7 bases at V and 4 bases at J, with 14 bases between. CDR1 is GTSNPN, CDR2 SVGIG, per germline (reference sequence). The CDR3 is CALTVGAYNEQFF. The CDR3 DNA is TGTGCCTTGACAGTTGGGGCTTACAATGAGCAGTTCTTC.

The chain couples TRBV30 to TRBJ1-5, with 8 bases aligning to TRBD1. V lost 4 bases, J lost 4 bases, and 6 bases stayed unmatched. Per the germline V gene, CDR1 is GTSNPN and CDR2 is SVGIG (reference sequence). CDR3 length: 14 amino acids. The CDR3 here is CAWTSDRANQPQHF. The CDR3 DNA reads as TGTGCCTGGACCTCGGACAGGGCAAATCAGCCCCAGCATTTT.

This rearrangement joins TRBV5-1 to TRBJ2-1; TRBD2 aligns across 11 bases. V shed 2 bases, J shed 0 bases, and the junction held 7 bases outside the gene matches. The CDR3 runs 18 residues. Germline V gene lookup returns CDR1 SGHRS and CDR2 YFSETQ. The CDR3 protein is CASSLSSGGPSSYNEQFF. In DNA, the CDR3 is TGCGCCAGCAGCTTATCTAGCGGGGGGCCCAGCTCCTACAATGAGCAGTTCTTC.

Only one count was recorded for this clone. V and J are TRBV5-6 and TRBJ1-2; D gene ambiguous. Germline V gene lookup returns CDR1 SGHDT and CDR2 YYEEEE. The CDR3 length is 11 residues. Trimming cost V 0 bases and J 8 bases, with 5 bases left between them. The CDR3 region has the DNA TGTGCCAGCAGCTTGGGTATCGGCTACACCTTC. Protein sequence: CASSLGIGYTF.

This clone was detected only a few times. CDR3 residues: CASSLGPGEGNQPQHF. Here the CDR3 DNA reads TGTGCCAGCAGCTTAGGCCCTGGGGAGGGGAATCAGCCCCAGCATTTT. The V call is TRBV7-2, the J call TRBJ1-5, with D possibly TRBD1 on 5 matching bases. This CDR3 region has 16 residues. The germline V gene encodes CDR1 SGHTA and CDR2 FQGNSA. Trimming removed 1 base from V and 4 bases from J, with 14 bases in between.